These 8 T cell receptor beta chains came from one sample sequenced in a study of beta chain features in type 1 diabetes. Study results and caveats: For Type 1 diabetes patients, all four CD4+ subsets carried TCRB CDR3s that were moderately but significantly shorter.

Every bit of the isolated RNA underwent reverse transcription, so sequencing read expressed TCRB transcripts. The table came from immunoSEQ multiplex PCR; TCRdb's copy has only in-frame clones and leaves some out. The sample has about 340,000 clones, around 9.3% seen once. Their antigen targets remain unknown. Sequenced sample: central memory CD4+ T cells from blood. These receptors were taken from a man between 25 and 39 years old with type 1 diabetes.

The chain combines TRBV23-1 with TRBJ2-5, with 7 bases matching TRBD1. TRBV23-1 is treated as an ORF (open reading frame) with a function not yet certain. Trimming took 6 bases from V and 3 from J; bases not matched to a gene: 4. The CDR3 has 13 residues. The CDR3 loop is CASSLQGKETQYF. In nucleotides, the CDR3 is TGCGCCAGCAGCTTACAGGGGAAAGAGACCCAGTACTTC.

This sequence joins TRBV29-1 and TRBJ1-2, with D unresolved. V gave up 7 bases and J gave up 5 bases, with 20 bases separating them. This CDR3 spans 14 amino acids. From germline, CDR1 is SQVTM and CDR2 ANQGSEA. The DNA of the CDR3 is TGCAGCGCCGCCGAGGGCTCCTTTTGGTATGGCTACACCTTC. Translating gives CSAAEGSFWYGYTF.

The chain is built from TRBV15 and TRBJ2-3; 11 bases align to TRBD2. Germline trimming cut 0 bases from V and 5 bases from J; bases unmatched to any gene: 7. The CDR3 has 17 residues. Germline V gives CDR1 LNHNV, CDR2 YYDKDF (reference sequence). This CDR3 reads CATSRERLAGTEDTQYF. DNA of the CDR3: TGTGCCACCAGCAGAGAGAGACTAGCGGGGACCGAAGATACGCAGTATTTT.

The genes are TRBV6-6 and TRBJ2-7, with TRBD1 matching over 8 bases. V was pared by 9 bases and J by 3 bases, with 10 bases of the junction left unmatched. Germline V gene sequence: CDR1 MNHNY, CDR2 SVGAGI (reference sequence). The CDR3 covers 14 residues. The CDR3 here is CARMLRDRYYEQYF. The CDR3 bases are TGTGCCAGGATGCTCCGGGACAGGTACTACGAGCAGTACTTC.

This rearrangement joins TRBV27 to TRBJ1-4; D gene uncertain. Trimming stripped 5 bases from V and 5 bases from J, with 15 bases between. Germline V lookup: CDR1 MNHEY, CDR2 SMNVEV (reference sequence). The CDR3 has 15 residues. The CDR3 DNA follows: TGTGCCAGCAGTCCAAACGGGAGAGCCAATGAAAAACTGTTTTTT. The encoded protein is CASSPNGRANEKLFF.

The table lists this clone with many counts. This chain uses TRBV7-9 with TRBJ2-1; 10 nucleotides align to TRBD1. V shed 4 bases, J shed 4 bases, and the junction held 7 bases outside the gene matches. Germline V gene lookup returns CDR1 SEHNR and CDR2 FQNEAQ (reference sequence). This CDR3 is 16 amino acids long. The CDR3 sequence: CASSSTKGQGYNEQFF. The CDR3 nucleotides are TGTGCCAGCAGCTCTACTAAGGGACAGGGGTACAATGAGCAGTTCTTC.

V usage is TRBV4-1 and J usage is TRBJ1-4; TRBD1 might be the D (5 bases). V gave up 0 bases and J gave up 10 bases, with 15 bases separating them. Per the germline V gene, CDR1 is MGHRA and CDR2 is YSYEKL. CDR3 size: 15 residues. The CDR3 spells CASSQEGGAFVKLFF. Here the CDR3 DNA reads TGCGCCAGCAGCCAAGAAGGTGGGGCATTTGTAAAACTGTTTTTT.

This clone has more than one count but fewer than ten. J is TRBJ1-3 and V is TRBV7-9, with 7 bases identical to TRBD1. This CDR3 contains 17 residues. Germline CDR1 is SEHNR and CDR2 is FQNEAQ (reference sequence). V shed 3 bases and J 2 bases; nucleotides not matched to a gene: 10. As DNA, the CDR3 is TGTGCCAGCAGCTTTCTTGGGGACAGATACCCTGGAAACACCATATATTTT. Amino acids: CASSFLGDRYPGNTIYF.